The clone carrying this T cell receptor (beta chain) was counted a few times. Its antigen is unknown. Trimming shortened V by 3 bases and J by 5 bases, and 10 bases separated the two germline ends. The CDR3 runs to 13 residues. Germline V CDR1 and CDR2: DFQATT, SNEGSKA (reference sequence). The entry originates in a study of response to subunit inactivated influenza vaccine. General study results and limits: After each seasonal influenza vaccination, few new T cells are recruited, the authors suggested.

TCRdb fed the RT-PCR reads into MiXCR, producing one record per CDR3 protein. The sample has roughly 790,000 distinct CDR3 sequences; 21% are singletons. The starting material was PBMCs from blood, obtained less than 6 days after vaccination. V gene TRBV20-1 combines with J gene TRBJ2-2, with D hard to call. This TCR was sampled from a man in his fifties or sixties who received an inactivated influenza vaccine. The CDR3 loop is CSASGRVTGELFF. DNA for the CDR3: TGCAGTGCTAGCGGCCGGGTTACCGGGGAGCTGTTTTTT.